Below, 31 T cell receptor beta chains from the same sample are listed, as sequenced in a study of CD8 T cells in ankylosing spondylitis. MiXCR, run by TCRdb on the 5' RACE reads, gives a single entry per CDR3 protein. The sample includes about 150,000 distinct CDR3 sequences, under 35% of them seen just once. Sequenced material: synovial fluid, either unsorted or a sorted T cell fraction (not recorded which). The receptor source for this set is a male donor with ankylosing spondylitis.

This clonotype was seen only a few times. The chain carries TRBV11-3 and TRBJ1-1; possibly TRBD1 for D (5 bases). V was clipped by 4 bases and J by 6 bases, with 15 bases between them. The CDR3 runs 14 residues. CDR1 is SGHNT, CDR2 YENEEA, per germline. The CDR3 bases are TGTGCCAGCAGCTGGGTAGGGGCCGCCGCTGAAGCTTTCTTT. Protein product: CASSWVGAAAEAFF.

This clonotype showed up just a few times. The chain joins TRBV9 to TRBJ2-1; D assignment may be TRBD1 or TRBD2 (6 bases each). The CDR3 totals 15 residues. In germline, CDR1 is SGDLS, CDR2 YYNGEE. Trimming cost V 1 base and J 6 bases, with 14 bases left between them. The DNA of the CDR3 is TGTGCCAGCAGCGTACTCGGGGGCGTTAGCAATGAGCAGTTCTTC. It codes for CASSVLGGVSNEQFF.

The V call is TRBV20-1, the J call TRBJ1-2, with D maybe TRBD1 (5 bases). The V gene's germline CDR1 is DFQATT and CDR2 SNEGSKA (reference sequence). This CDR3 is 15 amino acids long. V lost 0 bases, J lost 4 bases, and 15 bases lay in between. In DNA form, the CDR3 reads TGCAGTGCTAGAGACTATCTGACAGCGACCTATGGCTACACCTTC. This encodes CSARDYLTATYGYTF.

This chain links TRBV3-1 with TRBJ1-2; no definite D call. CDR1 is LGHDT and CDR2 is YNNKEL in the germline V gene (reference sequence). V was clipped by 1 base and J by 8 bases, with 11 bases between them. The CDR3 loop spans 13 amino acids. CDR3 residues: CASSQGGSVGYTF. The CDR3, as DNA: TGTGCCAGCAGCCAAGGCGGCTCCGTGGGCTACACCTTC.

J is TRBJ1-5 and V is TRBV11-2, with D perhaps matching TRBD1 (6 bases). Germline assignment: CDR1 SGHAT and CDR2 FQNNGV. Trimming took 4 bases from V and 2 from J, leaving 27 bases between them. The CDR3 contains 20 residues. CDR3 amino acids: CASSWAPGHRRGIGNQPQHF. CDR3 DNA: TGTGCCAGCAGCTGGGCCCCGGGTCATCGTAGGGGGATTGGCAATCAGCCCCAGCATTTT.

Many counts were recorded for this clonotype. The rearrangement joins TRBV7-9 to TRBJ2-3; no firm D call. The CDR3 loop spans 12 amino acids. Germline CDR1 is SEHNR and CDR2 is FQNEAQ (reference sequence). Trimming removed 5 bases at V and 4 bases at J, with 7 bases between. The CDR3 nucleotides read TGTGCCAGCAGCCCCCAGGCAGATACGCAGTATTTT. This sequence encodes CASSPQADTQYF. The variable domain in full, completed from reference TRBV7-9 and TRBJ2-3, reads DTGVSQNPRHKITKRGQNVTFRCDPISEHNRLYWYRQTLGQGPEFLTYFQNEAQLEKSRLLSDRFSAERPKGSFSTLEIQRTEQGDSAMYLCASSPQADTQYFGPGTRLTVL.

The chain employs TRBV4-2 and TRBJ2-2; D gene unclear. The germline V and J ends were trimmed by 0 bases and 6 bases, with 5 bases remaining between them. The CDR3 loop spans 13 amino acids. CDR1 LGHNA and CDR2 YNFKEQ come from the germline V gene. The CDR3 DNA follows: TGTGCCAGCAGCCAAGATCGTTCCGGGGAGCTGTTTTTT. This sequence encodes CASSQDRSGELFF.

The V and J genes are TRBV6-2 or TRBV6-3 and TRBJ2-1, with 7 bases lining up with TRBD2. Germline CDR1 reads MNHEY; CDR2 reads SVGEGT. The CDR3 runs 15 residues. V trimming: 2 bases; J trimming: 7 bases; junction bases outside the gene matches: 8. The chain's CDR3 is CASSYLTSGANEQFF. The CDR3 nucleotides are TGTGCCAGCAGTTACCTGACCAGCGGGGCGAATGAGCAGTTCTTC.

The chain joins TRBV2 to TRBJ1-2; D gene uncertain. Trimming cost V 4 bases and J 1 base, with 22 bases left between them. Germline V lookup: CDR1 SNHLY, CDR2 FYNNEI. The CDR3 extends over 18 amino acids. CDR3 nucleotides: TGTGCCAGCAGTGGAGGCGCGTCGACGGACTCTAATAACTATGGCTACACCTTC. It yields the protein CASSGGASTDSNNYGYTF.

Notes on this clonotype: The junction does not match germline at one end; this may be a read error. The rearrangement uses TRBV7-2 and TRBJ2-3; a weak D match, TRBD2 (5 bases). CDR3 length: 14 residues. From germline, CDR1 is SGHTA and CDR2 FQGNSA. The DNA of the CDR3 is TGTGCCAGCAGCTTAGAACGGTCCACAGATACGGGGAATTTT. Translated, it gives CASSLERSTDTGNF.

This clonotype came up many times. This sequence joins TRBV5-1 and TRBJ2-3; 7 nucleotides align to TRBD2. The CDR3 is made up of 14 amino acids. After removal of 7 bases from V and 5 bases from J, the junction contained 10 bases not matched to a gene. The germline V gene has CDR1 SGHRS and CDR2 YFSETQ. This CDR3 is CASWEGPARDTQYF. The DNA for the CDR3 is TGCGCCAGCTGGGAGGGACCCGCCAGAGATACGCAGTATTTT.

The chain carries TRBV20-1 and TRBJ2-1, with TRBD2 as a possible D gene (5 bases). This CDR3 is 11 amino acids long. The germline V gene has CDR1 DFQATT and CDR2 SNEGSKA (reference sequence). Trimming left V 6 bases short and J 7 bases short, with 10 bases between. The chain's CDR3 is CSALRLNEQFF. The DNA of the CDR3 is TGCAGTGCCCTTCGACTAAATGAGCAGTTCTTC.

This sequence joins TRBV7-9 and TRBJ1-2, with D possibly being TRBD1 (5 bases). This CDR3 has 14 amino acids. V lost 5 bases, J lost 5 bases, and 15 bases lay in between. The germline gives CDR1 SEHNR, CDR2 FQNEAQ (reference sequence). The CDR3 spells CASSGEGTYYGYTF. The CDR3 nucleotides read TGTGCCAGCAGCGGTGAGGGGACCTATTATGGCTACACCTTC.

This clonotype was observed a few times. The chain is built from TRBV20-1 and TRBJ1-5; D remains ambiguous. V was clipped by 3 bases and J by 3 bases, with 12 bases between them. Germline CDR1 and CDR2: DFQATT and SNEGSKA (reference sequence). There are 14 residues in the CDR3. CDR3 protein: CSASARRDNQPQHF. CDR3 bases: TGCAGTGCTAGCGCCCGACGAGACAATCAGCCCCAGCATTTT.

The genes are TRBV5-5 and TRBJ2-7; a possible D gene is TRBD2 (5 bases). V was cut by 0 bases and J by 2 bases, with 12 bases left in between. Per the germline V gene, CDR1 is SGHKS and CDR2 is YYEKEE (reference sequence). The CDR3 length is 15 residues. DNA of the CDR3: TGTGCCAGCAGCTTGGGGAGGCGCGGACCCTACGAGCAGTACTTC. It specifies CASSLGRRGPYEQYF.

The gene calls are TRBV5-1 and TRBJ2-6, with D unclear. Germline lookup yields CDR1 SGHRS and CDR2 YFSETQ. Trimming took 3 bases from V and 0 from J, leaving 10 bases between them. The CDR3 length is 16 residues. The CDR3 loop reads CASSSDRRSGANVLTF. In DNA, the CDR3 is TGCGCCAGCAGCTCCGACCGCCGCTCTGGGGCCAACGTCCTGACTTTC.

The rearrangement links TRBV5-1 to TRBJ2-1; 9 bases match TRBD1. This CDR3 is 18 amino acids long. Germline-derived CDR1 and CDR2 are SGHRS and YFSETQ. After removal of 3 bases from V and 2 bases from J, the junction contained 12 bases not matched to a gene. In DNA, the CDR3 is TGCGCCAGCAGCTGTCCCGGGACAGGGAATTCGACCTACAATGAGCAGTTCTTC. Protein sequence: CASSCPGTGNSTYNEQFF.

In its sample, this clonotype was seen once. The chain joins TRBV4-2 to TRBJ2-1; TRBD2 matches 7 bases. Germline-derived CDR1 and CDR2 are LGHNA and YNFKEQ. Losses at the gene ends were 4 bases for V and 5 bases for J; bases not matched to a gene: 8. CDR3 size: 15 residues. DNA for the CDR3: TGTGCCAGCAGCCTGGGAGTAGCGGGTAACAATGAGCAGTTCTTC. This sequence encodes CASSLGVAGNNEQFF.

This clonotype was found a few times. This chain joins TRBV20-1 and TRBJ1-1; weak D call: TRBD1 (5 bases). CDR1 is DFQATT and CDR2 is SNEGSKA in the germline V gene (reference sequence). The CDR3 is 11 amino acids. CDR3 protein: CRADSHTEAFF. CDR3 nucleotides: TGCAGGGCTGACAGCCACACTGAAGCTTTCTTT.

The sample holds many counts of this clonotype. V is TRBV4-1 and J is TRBJ2-5, with TRBD1 matching 9 bases. V was clipped by 0 bases and J by 9 bases; unmatched bases: 8. This CDR3 has 15 amino acids. Germline CDR1 MGHRA, CDR2 YSYEKL. This CDR3 is CASSQESDRGLAQYF. The CDR3 DNA reads as TGCGCCAGCAGCCAAGAATCGGACAGGGGATTGGCCCAGTACTTC.

This clonotype was counted ten times or more. The chain employs TRBV20-1 and TRBJ2-6, with D maybe TRBD1 (8 bases). V was pared by 2 bases and J by 9 bases, with 20 bases between. The CDR3 covers 16 residues. Germline CDR1 and CDR2: DFQATT and SNEGSKA (reference sequence). CDR3 DNA sequence: TGCAGTGCTAGATCCCCCCGACAGGGGAGGGACAACGTCCTGACTTTC. Translating it yields CSARSPRQGRDNVLTF.

The V call is TRBV3-1, the J call TRBJ1-3, with TRBD1 matching 9 bases. There are 16 residues in the CDR3. Looked up from germline, CDR1 is LGHDT and CDR2 is YNNKEL (reference sequence). With 4 bases clipped from V and 3 bases from J, the junction kept 7 bases outside the gene matches. In DNA form, the CDR3 reads TGTGCCAGCAGCCTTCGAGACAGGGGGTTTGGAAACACCATATATTTT. The encoded protein is CASSLRDRGFGNTIYF.

The table lists this clonotype with many counts. Relative to the germline gene, one junction end is altered; a read error may explain this. The chain links TRBV25-1 to TRBJ2-2, with 10 positions matching TRBD1. Germline V gives CDR1 MGHDK, CDR2 SYGVNS. The CDR3 runs to 14 residues. The CDR3 sequence is CHSRDRGNAGELFF. Here the CDR3 DNA reads TGCCACTCCAGGGACAGGGGTAACGCCGGGGAGCTGTTTTTT.

The chain uses TRBV6-1 and TRBJ2-7; TRBD2 aligns across 7 bases. CDR3 length: 15 residues. The junction had 10 bases not matched to a gene; V was cut back by 6 bases and J by 2 bases. CDR1 and CDR2 (germline): MNHNS, SASEGT. CDR3 protein: CASRTSERGAYEQYF. The DNA for the CDR3 is TGTGCCAGCAGAACCTCCGAGCGGGGAGCCTACGAGCAGTACTTC.

V and J are TRBV29-1 and TRBJ1-2, with D hard to call. The CDR3 covers 16 residues. Trimming cost V 6 bases and J 7 bases, with 27 bases left between them. Germline values: CDR1 SQVTM, CDR2 ANQGSEA. The CDR3 bases are TGCAGCGTGGCGACCCTTTCCGGACGCAAAGAAGGTGGCTACACCTTC. Translation gives CSVATLSGRKEGGYTF. Supplemented by reference TRBV29-1 and TRBJ1-2, the full variable domain reads SAVISQKPSRDICQRGTSLTIQCQVDSQVTMMFWYRQQPGQSLTLIATANQGSEATYESGFVIDKFPISRPNLTFSTLTVSNMSPEDSSIYLCSVATLSGRKEGGYTFGSGTRLTVV.

The J gene is TRBJ2-1, the V gene TRBV20-1; 7 nucleotides line up with TRBD2. Germline-derived CDR1 and CDR2 are DFQATT and SNEGSKA (reference sequence). This CDR3 spans 14 amino acids. V trimming: 4 bases; J trimming: 4 bases; junction bases outside the gene matches: 7. CDR3 bases: TGCAGTGCTACTCGAGCGGGATATTACAATGAGCAGTTCTTC. Protein: CSATRAGYYNEQFF.

The sample holds many counts of this clonotype. V and J are TRBV5-1 and TRBJ1-1; D might be TRBD1 (5 bases). The CDR3 extends over 14 amino acids. Germline CDR1 reads SGHRS; CDR2 reads YFSETQ. V lost 5 bases and J lost 3, with 14 bases in between. CDR3 in DNA: TGCGCCAGCAGGGCAGGAGAGGGGTACACTGAAGCTTTCTTT. Its translation: CASRAGEGYTEAFF.

This clonotype was observed a handful of times. CDR3 region: CASSGRGPYNEQFF. The CDR3 DNA reads as TGTGCCAGCAGTGGAAGGGGGCCTTACAATGAGCAGTTCTTC. The chain recombines TRBV6-1 with TRBJ2-1; 7 bases fit TRBD1. The CDR3 totals 14 residues. The trim removed 4 bases at V and 4 bases at J, leaving 4 bases unmatched. Germline V gives CDR1 MNHNS, CDR2 SASEGT.

V usage is TRBV20-1 and J usage is TRBJ2-3; 10 nucleotides align to TRBD2. After removal of 3 bases from V and 0 bases from J, the junction contained 12 bases not matched to a gene. CDR3 length: 18 amino acids. Germline-derived CDR1 and CDR2 are DFQATT and SNEGSKA (reference sequence). In nucleotides, the CDR3 is TGCAGTGCTAGTGGGCTAGCGGGGGAGGTAATTAGCACAGATACGCAGTATTTT. Residues: CSASGLAGEVISTDTQYF.

This clonotype was observed a handful of times. The chain has TRBV2 and TRBJ2-7, with 9 bases matching TRBD1. The CDR3 consists of 14 residues. The V segment lost 7 bases and the J segment 3 bases; nucleotides outside the gene matches: 7. Germline V gene data show CDR1 as SNHLY and CDR2 as FYNNEI. This CDR3 reads CASNRDRALYEQYF. As DNA, the CDR3 is TGTGCCAGCAATCGGGACAGGGCCCTCTACGAGCAGTACTTC.

There are a few counts of this clonotype. The genes are TRBV27 and TRBJ2-4; maybe TRBD1 (6 bases). The V gene lost 4 bases and the J gene lost 8 bases, with 21 bases spanning the gap. The CDR3 extends over 16 amino acids. Germline V gene sequence: CDR1 MNHEY, CDR2 SMNVEV (reference sequence). CDR3 sequence: CASSWAGTRGNDIQYF. The CDR3 DNA follows: TGTGCCAGCAGTTGGGCCGGGACACGAGGGAACGACATTCAGTACTTC.